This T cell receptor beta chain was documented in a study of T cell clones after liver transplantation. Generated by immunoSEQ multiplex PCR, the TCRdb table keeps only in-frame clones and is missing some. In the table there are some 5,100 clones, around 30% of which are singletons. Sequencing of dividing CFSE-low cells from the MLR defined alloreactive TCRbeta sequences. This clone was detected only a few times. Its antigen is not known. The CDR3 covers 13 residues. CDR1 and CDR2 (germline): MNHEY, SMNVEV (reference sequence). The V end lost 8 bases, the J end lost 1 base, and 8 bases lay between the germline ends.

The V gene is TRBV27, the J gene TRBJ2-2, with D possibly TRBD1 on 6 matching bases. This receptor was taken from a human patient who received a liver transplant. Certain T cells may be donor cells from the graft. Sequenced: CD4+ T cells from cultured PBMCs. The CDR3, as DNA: TGTGCCAGCTGGACAGTGAACACCGGGGAGCTGTTTTTT. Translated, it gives CASWTVNTGELFF.